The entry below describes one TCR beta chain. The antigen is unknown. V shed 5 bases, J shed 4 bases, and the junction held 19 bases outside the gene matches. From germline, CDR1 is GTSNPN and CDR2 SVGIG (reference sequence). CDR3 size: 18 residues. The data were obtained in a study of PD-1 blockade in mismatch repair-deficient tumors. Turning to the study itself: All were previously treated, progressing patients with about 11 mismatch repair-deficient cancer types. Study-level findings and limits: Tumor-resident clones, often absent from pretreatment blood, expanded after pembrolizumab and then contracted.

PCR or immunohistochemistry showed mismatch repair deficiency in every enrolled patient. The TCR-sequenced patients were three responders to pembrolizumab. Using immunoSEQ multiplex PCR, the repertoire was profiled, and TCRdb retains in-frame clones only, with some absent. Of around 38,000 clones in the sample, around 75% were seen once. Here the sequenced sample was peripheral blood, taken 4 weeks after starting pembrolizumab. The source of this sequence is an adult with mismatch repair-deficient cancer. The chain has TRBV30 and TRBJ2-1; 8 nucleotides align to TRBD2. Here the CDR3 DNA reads TGTGCCTGGGCAGGGGCGGGAGGACATACTGGGGGATACAATGAGCAGTTCTTC. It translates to CAWAGAGGHTGGYNEQFF.